Listed below are T cell receptor beta chains from one sample, sequenced in a study of T cells in Graves' hyperthyroidism and ophthalmopathy. TCRdb reanalysed the multiplex PCR reads using MiXCR and keeps one entry per CDR3 protein. This sample carries hundreds of thousands of distinct CDR3 sequences, 14% to 15% of them seen once, and the ten largest clones take about 4.5%. The specimen sequenced was blood. The receptor set was obtained from a woman between 40 and 55 years old with Graves' ophthalmopathy. CDR3s leave out the opening cysteine and the closing phenylalanine or tryptophan. The D gene is left open where the match is weak. Size values are once, few and many counts, or a class for expanded clones, and some rows have none.

D: NA
J: TRBJ1-2
size: many
length: 9
V: TRBV28
CDR3: AIEQNYGYT

D: NA
J: TRBJ2-2
size: few
length: 12
V: TRBV7-8
CDR3: ASSLALRAGELF

D: TRBD1
J: TRBJ1-1
size: NA
length: 11
V: TRBV7-2
CDR3: ASSVTGQAGAF

D: TRBD1
J: TRBJ1-1
size: once
length: 14
V: TRBV6-1
CDR3: ASNPGQGSLNTEAF

D: NA
J: TRBJ2-7
size: NA
length: 10
V: TRBV20-1
CDR3: SARDLGPEQY

D: TRBD1
J: TRBJ2-5
size: NA
length: 15
V: TRBV7-8
CDR3: ASSLGPSDREEETQY

D: NA
J: TRBJ2-7
size: many
length: 12
V: TRBV5-1
CDR3: ASSLAVGYYEQY

D: NA
J: TRBJ2-7
size: many
length: 10
V: TRBV9
CDR3: ASSPNGGEQY

D: NA
J: TRBJ2-7
size: many
length: 13
V: TRBV3-1
CDR3: ASSHGLTGTYEQY

D: NA
J: TRBJ1-1
size: many
length: 11
V: TRBV12-3/TRBV12-4
CDR3: ASSLLLGTEAF

D: NA
J: TRBJ2-2
size: many
length: 13
V: TRBV12-3/TRBV12-4
CDR3: ASSTRTINTGELF

D: TRBD1
J: TRBJ2-7
size: many
length: 13
V: TRBV12-3/TRBV12-4
CDR3: ASSSDRVPSYEQY

D: TRBD2
J: TRBJ2-7
size: many
length: 16
V: TRBV28
CDR3: ASSRLGLAGGPGYEQY

D: NA
J: TRBJ2-6
size: NA
length: 14
V: TRBV11-1
CDR3: ASSSDRISGANVLT

D: NA
J: TRBJ2-2
size: NA
length: 13
V: TRBV30
CDR3: AWNNVDRYTGELF

D: NA
J: TRBJ1-1
size: few
length: 12
V: TRBV11-2
CDR3: ASSLVPNRIEAF

D: NA
J: TRBJ2-7
size: NA
length: 9
V: TRBV12-3/TRBV12-4
CDR3: ASHSGVEQY

D: NA
J: TRBJ1-6
size: many
length: 14
V: TRBV6-5
CDR3: ASSYSRESYNSPLH

D: TRBD2
J: TRBJ2-5
size: many
length: 11
V: TRBV29-1
CDR3: SVEGTTQETQY

D: TRBD2
J: TRBJ2-7
size: NA
length: 13
V: TRBV19
CDR3: ASSKETSGSQEQY

D: TRBD1
J: TRBJ1-5
size: many
length: 15
V: TRBV28
CDR3: ASSPLRGQGTYQPQH

D: NA
J: TRBJ1-1
size: few
length: 14
V: TRBV11-1
CDR3: ASTPGGVGMNTEAF

D: NA
J: TRBJ2-7
size: many
length: 12
V: TRBV5-1
CDR3: ASSSWTYSYEQY

D: TRBD2
J: TRBJ2-7
size: few
length: 11
V: TRBV29-1
CDR3: SGGTSGRGEQY

D: TRBD1
J: TRBJ2-5
size: many
length: 14
V: TRBV7-8
CDR3: ASSLVGRGNQETQY

D: NA
J: TRBJ2-7
size: few
length: 13
V: TRBV6-1
CDR3: ASSLPPGKGYEQY

D: NA
J: TRBJ2-4
size: many
length: 16
V: TRBV6-1
CDR3: ASSTRSPSRLAKNIQY

D: NA
J: TRBJ2-3
size: many
length: 9
V: TRBV6-5
CDR3: ASSYQDTQY

D: TRBD1
J: TRBJ2-5
size: many
length: 11
V: TRBV24-1
CDR3: ATSPAGGETQY

D: TRBD1
J: TRBJ2-5
size: NA
length: 13
V: TRBV6-1
CDR3: ASSEAQLQGRTQY

D: NA
J: TRBJ1-1
size: few
length: 14
V: TRBV11-2
CDR3: ASSSGGVPLNTEAF

D: TRBD1
J: TRBJ1-2
size: many
length: 13
V: TRBV11-3
CDR3: ASSQGQPSNYGYT

D: NA
J: TRBJ1-2
size: many
length: 11
V: TRBV12-5
CDR3: ASGLVVGGGYT

D: TRBD1
J: TRBJ1-2
size: many
length: 12
V: TRBV30
CDR3: AWGQGTVGYGYT

D: NA
J: TRBJ1-1
size: many
length: 13
V: TRBV27
CDR3: ASSSLWAQNTEAF

D: NA
J: TRBJ1-2
size: many
length: 11
V: TRBV2
CDR3: ASSSDASYGYT

D: TRBD1
J: TRBJ2-2
size: NA
length: 12
V: TRBV20-1
CDR3: SARQGVNTGELF

D: TRBD2
J: TRBJ2-7
size: NA
length: 12
V: TRBV6-1
CDR3: ASSGRLAGNEQY

D: NA
J: TRBJ2-2
size: many
length: 8
V: TRBV12-3/TRBV12-4
CDR3: ASLGGELF

D: NA
J: TRBJ1-1
size: NA
length: 10
V: TRBV29-1
CDR3: SVYLGVTEAF

D: TRBD1
J: TRBJ1-2
size: many
length: 12
V: TRBV19
CDR3: ASSSGQGAFGYT

D: TRBD1
J: TRBJ1-1
size: many
length: 12
V: TRBV7-9
CDR3: ASSSRDRGTEAF

D: NA
J: TRBJ2-7
size: many
length: 12
V: TRBV6-1
CDR3: ASSVMGPEYEQY

D: NA
J: TRBJ1-2
size: few
length: 12
V: TRBV3-1
CDR3: ASTRAGLNYGYT

D: TRBD1
J: TRBJ1-5
size: many
length: 13
V: TRBV28
CDR3: ASNPQTGPREPQH

D: NA
J: TRBJ2-7
size: NA
length: 13
V: TRBV6-2/TRBV6-3
CDR3: ASSYSQRSTYEQY

D: NA
J: TRBJ2-5
size: NA
length: 11
V: TRBV19
CDR3: ASSIGGIETQY

D: NA
J: TRBJ2-7
size: NA
length: 11
V: TRBV20-1
CDR3: SASGTFTYEQY

D: NA
J: TRBJ1-2
size: NA
length: 12
V: TRBV30
CDR3: AWIRSRINYGYT

D: TRBD2
J: TRBJ2-7
size: few
length: 13
V: TRBV6-2/TRBV6-3
CDR3: ASSSRTSPSYEQY

D: NA
J: TRBJ2-7
size: many
length: 12
V: TRBV6-2/TRBV6-3
CDR3: ASSYSTTAYEQY

D: NA
J: TRBJ2-7
size: NA
length: 11
V: TRBV6-5
CDR3: ASSYSMAYEQY

D: NA
J: TRBJ1-4
size: many
length: 12
V: TRBV28
CDR3: ASSLPSVREKLF

D: TRBD1
J: TRBJ2-7
size: many
length: 17
V: TRBV6-4
CDR3: ASSPPGQGPFKASYEQY

D: NA
J: TRBJ1-2
size: NA
length: 12
V: TRBV19
CDR3: ASTTRALGYGYT

D: NA
J: TRBJ2-5
size: many
length: 11
V: TRBV11-2
CDR3: ASRPGAQETQY

D: TRBD2
J: TRBJ2-7
size: many
length: 13
V: TRBV7-2
CDR3: ASTPNTGGVYEQY

D: NA
J: TRBJ2-7
size: NA
length: 11
V: TRBV4-3
CDR3: ASSQDFGGEQY

D: NA
J: TRBJ2-7
size: many
length: 12
V: TRBV5-1
CDR3: ASSQTDAVDEQY